The entry below describes one T cell receptor (beta chain). What it binds is not known. TCR beta VDJ and CDR3 profiling used genomic DNA as template. Each CDR3 protein is one row after TCRdb ran MiXCR on the reads. The sample has about 150,000 distinct CDR3 sequences, about 52% seen once. All patients picked for sequencing had shown, by flow cytometry, an expansion of CD8+CD57+ cells. Patients had undergone no therapy by the time their blood was sampled. This sample was included in a study of CD8+CD57+ T cells in acquired aplastic anemia. Study background: Average DNA yield from sorted CD4+ and CD8+ cells was approximately 3 ug. Findings of the study overall: Researchers reported that CD8+ Simpson's diversity was not significantly different in patients versus controls. Around 30 sequences, all CD8+ CDR3, were shared between patients and controls.

The CDR3 covers 13 residues. Between the trimmed V and J ends, which lost 0 bases and 9 bases, there was a span of 10 bases. From germline, CDR1 is SGDLS and CDR2 YYNGEE. This chain uses TRBV9 with TRBJ2-1, with D perhaps matching TRBD2 (5 bases). Sequencing was done on a sample of sorted CD4+, CD8+, or CD8+CD57+ T cells (not recorded which) from PBMCs. This sequence was found in a human donor with aplastic anemia. In DNA form, the CDR3 reads TGTGCCAGCAGCGTAGATGGGGAGCTTGAGCAGTTCTTC. This encodes CASSVDGELEQFF. Combining the CDR3 with reference TRBV9 and TRBJ2-1 gives the whole variable domain DSGVTQTPKHLITATGQRVTLRCSPRSGDLSVYWYQQSLDQGLQFLIQYYNGEERAKGNILERFSAQQFPDLHSELNLSSLELGDSALYFCASSVDGELEQFFGPGTRLTVL.